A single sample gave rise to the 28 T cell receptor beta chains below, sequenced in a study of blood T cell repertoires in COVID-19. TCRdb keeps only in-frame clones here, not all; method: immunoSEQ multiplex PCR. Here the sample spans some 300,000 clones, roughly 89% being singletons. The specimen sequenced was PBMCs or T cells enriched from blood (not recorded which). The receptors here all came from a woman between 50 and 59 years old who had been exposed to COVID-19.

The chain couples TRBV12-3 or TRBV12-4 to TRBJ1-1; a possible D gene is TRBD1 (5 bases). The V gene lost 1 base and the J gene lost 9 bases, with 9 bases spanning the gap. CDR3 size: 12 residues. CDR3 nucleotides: TGTGCCAGCAGTTTAGGGGGCATGAAAGCTTTCTTT. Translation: CASSLGGMKAFF.

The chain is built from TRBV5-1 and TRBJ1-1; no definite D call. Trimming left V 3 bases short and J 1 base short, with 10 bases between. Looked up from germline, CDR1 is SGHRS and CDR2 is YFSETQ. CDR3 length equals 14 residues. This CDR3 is CASSSWETNTEAFF. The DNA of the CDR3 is TGCGCCAGCAGCTCCTGGGAGACGAACACTGAAGCTTTCTTT.

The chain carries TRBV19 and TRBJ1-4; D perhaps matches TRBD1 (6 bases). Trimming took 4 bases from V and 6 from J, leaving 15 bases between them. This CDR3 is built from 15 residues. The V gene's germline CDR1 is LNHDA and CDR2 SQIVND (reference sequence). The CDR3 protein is CASSRRRTADEKLFF. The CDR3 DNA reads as TGTGCCAGTAGTAGAAGAAGGACAGCAGATGAAAAACTGTTTTTT.

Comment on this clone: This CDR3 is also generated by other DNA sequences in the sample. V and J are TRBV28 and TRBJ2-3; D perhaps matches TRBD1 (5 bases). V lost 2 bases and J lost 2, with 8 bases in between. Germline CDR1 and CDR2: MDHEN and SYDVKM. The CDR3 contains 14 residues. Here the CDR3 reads CASSLAGSTDTQYF. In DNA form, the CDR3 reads TGTGCCAGCAGTTTAGCAGGGTCCACAGATACGCAGTATTTT.

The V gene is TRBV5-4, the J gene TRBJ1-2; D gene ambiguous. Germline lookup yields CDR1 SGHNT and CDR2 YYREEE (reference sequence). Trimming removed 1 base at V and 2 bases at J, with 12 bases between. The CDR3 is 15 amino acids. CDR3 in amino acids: CASSLLETGNYGYTF. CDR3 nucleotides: TGTGCCAGCAGCTTGCTTGAGACGGGAAACTATGGCTACACCTTC.

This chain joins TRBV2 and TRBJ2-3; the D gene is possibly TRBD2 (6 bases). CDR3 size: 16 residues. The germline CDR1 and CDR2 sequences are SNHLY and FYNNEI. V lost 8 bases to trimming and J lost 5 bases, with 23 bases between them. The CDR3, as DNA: TGTGCCAGCGAAACCCCGACGGGGGTCGTTATAGATACGCAGTATTTT. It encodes CASETPTGVVIDTQYF.

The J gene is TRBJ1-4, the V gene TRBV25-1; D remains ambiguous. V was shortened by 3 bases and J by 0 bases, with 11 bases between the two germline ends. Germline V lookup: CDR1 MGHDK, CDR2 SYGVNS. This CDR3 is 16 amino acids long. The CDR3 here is CASSEPGFATNEKLFF. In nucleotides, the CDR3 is TGTGCCAGCAGTGAGCCAGGTTTTGCAACTAATGAAAAACTGTTTTTT.

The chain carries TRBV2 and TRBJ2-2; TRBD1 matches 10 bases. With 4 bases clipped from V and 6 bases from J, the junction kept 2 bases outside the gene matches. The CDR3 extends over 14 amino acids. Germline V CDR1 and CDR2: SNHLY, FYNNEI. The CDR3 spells CASSGDRGAGELFF. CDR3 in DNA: TGTGCCAGCAGTGGGGACAGGGGCGCCGGGGAGCTGTTTTTT.

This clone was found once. CDR3 DNA sequence: TGCGCCAGCAGTACTAGCGGGGGGGCGGAGACCCAGTACTTC. It specifies CASSTSGGAETQYF. The V call is TRBV5-1, the J call TRBJ2-5, with 13 positions matching TRBD2. The CDR3 spans 14 residues. J was trimmed by 5 bases and V by 5 bases; bases with no gene match: 3. CDR1 is SGHRS and CDR2 is YFSETQ in the germline V gene.

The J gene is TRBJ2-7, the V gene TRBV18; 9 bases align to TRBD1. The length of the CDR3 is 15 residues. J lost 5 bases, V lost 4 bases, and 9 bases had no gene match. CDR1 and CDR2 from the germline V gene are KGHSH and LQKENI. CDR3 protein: CASSLGPGQGNEQYF. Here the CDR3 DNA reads TGTGCCAGCTCACTAGGACCGGGACAGGGCAACGAGCAGTACTTC.

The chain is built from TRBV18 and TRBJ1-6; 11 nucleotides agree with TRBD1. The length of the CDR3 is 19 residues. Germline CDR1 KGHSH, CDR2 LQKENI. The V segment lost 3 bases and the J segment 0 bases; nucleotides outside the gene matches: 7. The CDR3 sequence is CASSPPGQGAISYNSPLHF. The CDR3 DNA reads TGTGCCAGCTCACCGCCCGGACAGGGGGCCATCTCCTATAATTCACCCCTCCACTTT.

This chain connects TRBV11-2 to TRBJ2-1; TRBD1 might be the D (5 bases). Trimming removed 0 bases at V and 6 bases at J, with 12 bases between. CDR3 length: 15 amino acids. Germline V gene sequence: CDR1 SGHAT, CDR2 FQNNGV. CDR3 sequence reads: CASSLEGLRGNEQFF. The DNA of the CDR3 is TGTGCCAGCAGCTTAGAAGGATTAAGGGGCAATGAGCAGTTCTTC. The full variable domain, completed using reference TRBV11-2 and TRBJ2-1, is EAGVAQSPRYKIIEKRQSVAFWCNPISGHATLYWYQQILGQGPKLLIQFQNNGVVDDSQLPKDRFSAERLKGVDSTLKIQPAKLEDSAVYLCASSLEGLRGNEQFFGPGTRLTVL.

Here the CDR3 DNA reads TGTGCCAGCTCACCACAACCGACTCGGGGGATGGTTTACGAGCAGTACTTC. This codes for CASSPQPTRGMVYEQYF. The chain couples TRBV18 to TRBJ2-7; D possibly corresponds to TRBD2 (6 bases). From germline, CDR1 is KGHSH and CDR2 LQKENI. Trimming removed 1 base from V and 4 bases from J, with 20 bases in between. The CDR3 runs to 17 residues.

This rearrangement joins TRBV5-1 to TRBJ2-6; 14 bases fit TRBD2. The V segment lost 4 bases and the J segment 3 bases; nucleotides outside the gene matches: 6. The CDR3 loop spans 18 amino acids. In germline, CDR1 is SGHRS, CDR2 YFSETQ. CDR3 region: CASSVTSGGAGGANVLTF. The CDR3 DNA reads TGCGCCAGCAGCGTGACTAGCGGGGGGGCCGGTGGGGCCAACGTCCTGACTTTC.

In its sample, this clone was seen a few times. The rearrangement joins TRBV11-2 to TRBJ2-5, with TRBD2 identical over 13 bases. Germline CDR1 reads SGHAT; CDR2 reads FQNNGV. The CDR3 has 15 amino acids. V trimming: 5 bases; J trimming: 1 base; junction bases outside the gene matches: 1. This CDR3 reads CASSRTSGGQETQYF. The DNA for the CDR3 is TGTGCCAGCAGCCGGACTAGCGGGGGCCAAGAGACCCAGTACTTC. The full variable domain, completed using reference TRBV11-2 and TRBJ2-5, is EAGVAQSPRYKIIEKRQSVAFWCNPISGHATLYWYQQILGQGPKLLIQFQNNGVVDDSQLPKDRFSAERLKGVDSTLKIQPAKLEDSAVYLCASSRTSGGQETQYFGPGTRLLVL.

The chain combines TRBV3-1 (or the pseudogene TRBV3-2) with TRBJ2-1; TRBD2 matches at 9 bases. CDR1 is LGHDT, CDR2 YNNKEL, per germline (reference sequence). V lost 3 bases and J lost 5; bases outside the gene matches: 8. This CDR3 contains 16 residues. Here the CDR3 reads CASSHGLSGGNNEQFF. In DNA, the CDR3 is TGTGCCAGCAGCCATGGTTTAAGCGGGGGGAACAATGAGCAGTTCTTC.

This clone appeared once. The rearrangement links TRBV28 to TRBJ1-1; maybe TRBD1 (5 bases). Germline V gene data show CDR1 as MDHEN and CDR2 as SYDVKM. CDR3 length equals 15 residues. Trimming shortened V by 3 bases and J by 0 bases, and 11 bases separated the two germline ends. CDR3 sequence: CASSLNRLMNTEAFF. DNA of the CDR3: TGTGCCAGCAGTTTGAACAGGCTTATGAACACTGAAGCTTTCTTT.

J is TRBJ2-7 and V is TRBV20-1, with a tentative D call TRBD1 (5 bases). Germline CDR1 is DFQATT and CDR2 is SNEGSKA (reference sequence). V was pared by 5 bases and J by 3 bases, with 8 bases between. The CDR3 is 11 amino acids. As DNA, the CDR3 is TGCAGTGCTCCCGACAGCTACGAGCAGTACTTC. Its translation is CSAPDSYEQYF.

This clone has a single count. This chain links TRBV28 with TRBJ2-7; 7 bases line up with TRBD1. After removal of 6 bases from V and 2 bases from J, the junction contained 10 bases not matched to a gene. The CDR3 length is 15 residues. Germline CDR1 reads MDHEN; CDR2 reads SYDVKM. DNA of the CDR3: TGTGCCAGCAGCAACCCAGGGGGTGGGGCCTACGAGCAGTACTTC. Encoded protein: CASSNPGGGAYEQYF.

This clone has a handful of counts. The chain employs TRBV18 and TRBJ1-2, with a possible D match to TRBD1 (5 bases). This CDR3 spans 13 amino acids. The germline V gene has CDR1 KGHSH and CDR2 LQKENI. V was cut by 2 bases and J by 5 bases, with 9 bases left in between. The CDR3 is CASSPVGGYGYTF. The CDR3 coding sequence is TGTGCCAGCTCACCAGTGGGGGGTTATGGCTACACCTTC.

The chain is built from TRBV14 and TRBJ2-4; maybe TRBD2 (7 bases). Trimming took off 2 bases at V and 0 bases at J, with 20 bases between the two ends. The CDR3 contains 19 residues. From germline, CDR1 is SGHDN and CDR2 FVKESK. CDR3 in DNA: TGTGCCAGCAGCCAAAGTGCGGGGGCCACCGCGTTAGCCAAAAACATTCAGTACTTC. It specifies CASSQSAGATALAKNIQYF.

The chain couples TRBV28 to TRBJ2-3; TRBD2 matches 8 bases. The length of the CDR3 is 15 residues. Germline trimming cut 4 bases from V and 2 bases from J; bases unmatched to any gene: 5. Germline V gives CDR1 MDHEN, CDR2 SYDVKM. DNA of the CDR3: TGTGCCAGCAGTTCACTAGCGGTCGCCACAGATACGCAGTATTTT. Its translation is CASSSLAVATDTQYF.

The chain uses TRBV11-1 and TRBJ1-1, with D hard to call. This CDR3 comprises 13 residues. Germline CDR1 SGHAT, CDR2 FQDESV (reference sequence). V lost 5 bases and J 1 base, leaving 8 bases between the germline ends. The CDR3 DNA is TGTGCCAGCAGCCCCTCGGGGAACACTGAAGCTTTCTTT. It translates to CASSPSGNTEAFF.

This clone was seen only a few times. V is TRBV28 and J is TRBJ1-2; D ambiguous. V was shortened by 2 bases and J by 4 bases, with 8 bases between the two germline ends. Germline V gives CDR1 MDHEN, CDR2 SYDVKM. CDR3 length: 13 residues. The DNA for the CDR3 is TGTGCCAGCAGTTTAATTGGTAGCTATGGCTACACCTTC. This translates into CASSLIGSYGYTF.

CDR3 sequence: CSVRAGTAEIAFF. The CDR3 coding sequence is TGCAGCGTCCGAGCTGGGACAGCCGAAATCGCTTTCTTT. The chain employs TRBV29-1 and TRBJ1-1; 7 bases line up with TRBD1. V lost 6 bases, J lost 11 bases, and 15 bases stayed unmatched. This CDR3 has 13 residues. Germline V gene lookup returns CDR1 SQVTM and CDR2 ANQGSEA. The full variable domain, in which reference TRBV29-1 and TRBJ1-1 provide the parts outside the CDR3, is SAVISQKPSRDICQRGTSLTIQCQVDSQVTMMFWYRQQPGQSLTLIATANQGSEATYESGFVIDKFPISRPNLTFSTLTVSNMSPEDSSIYLCSVRAGTAEIAFFGQGTRLTVV.

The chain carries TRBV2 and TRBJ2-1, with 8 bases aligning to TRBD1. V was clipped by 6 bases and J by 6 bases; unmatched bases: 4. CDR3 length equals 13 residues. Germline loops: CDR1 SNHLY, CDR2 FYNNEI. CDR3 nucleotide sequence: TGTGCCAGCAGCGGACAGGGACCCAATGAGCAGTTCTTC. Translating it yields CASSGQGPNEQFF.

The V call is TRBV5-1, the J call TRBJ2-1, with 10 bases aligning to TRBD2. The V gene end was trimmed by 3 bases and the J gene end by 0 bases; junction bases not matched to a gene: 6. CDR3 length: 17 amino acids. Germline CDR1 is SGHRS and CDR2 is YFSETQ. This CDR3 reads CASSWASGGPSYNEQFF. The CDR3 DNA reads TGCGCCAGCAGCTGGGCTAGCGGGGGTCCCTCCTACAATGAGCAGTTCTTC.

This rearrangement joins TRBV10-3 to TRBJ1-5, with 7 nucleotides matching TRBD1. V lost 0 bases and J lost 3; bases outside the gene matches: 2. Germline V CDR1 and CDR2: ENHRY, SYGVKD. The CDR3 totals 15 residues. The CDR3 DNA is TGTGCCATCAGTGAGTCCGGACAGGTCAATCAGCCCCAGCATTTT. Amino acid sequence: CAISESGQVNQPQHF.